These 32 T cell receptor beta chains originate from one sample sequenced in a study of shared clonotypes between healthy human individuals. Sequencing used immunoSEQ multiplex PCR; TCRdb keeps in-frame clones, though not all of them. The sample consists of 850,000 to 1,100,000 clones, about 72% of them appearing once. The specimen was memory CD4+ T cells from PBMCs. The subset: CD45RA-negative fraction. Receptors originate from a man between 18 and 29 years old in good health. Some clones in this sample may be carry-over from other donors' samples.

This clone was recorded a few times. The likely explanation is a read error, given a far larger clone one base away. At the DNA level, this CDR3 is encoded by other sequences in the same sample as well. CDR3 residues: CSVASGASNTEAFF. In DNA form, the CDR3 reads TGCAGCGTTGCCTCCGGGGCGTCGAACACTGAGGCTTTCTTT. The gene calls are TRBV29-1 and TRBJ1-1; weak D call: TRBD1 (5 bases). Germline V gives CDR1 SQVTM, CDR2 ANQGSEA. The CDR3 covers 14 residues.

The chain joins TRBV6-9 to TRBJ1-5, with D maybe TRBD1 (5 bases). CDR1 and CDR2 from the germline V gene are MNHGY and SVAAGI. This CDR3 region has 16 residues. Trimming shortened V by 3 bases and J by 5 bases, and 17 bases separated the two germline ends. CDR3 nucleotide sequence: TGTGCCAGCAGTTACTCGGGGGTACGAGGCGATCAGCCCCAGCATTTT. This gives the protein CASSYSGVRGDQPQHF.

CDR3: CASSPSGGRGLEQYF. The CDR3 DNA is TGTGCCAGCTCACCATCGGGCGGGAGAGGTCTCGAGCAGTACTTC. The J gene is TRBJ2-7, the V gene TRBV18; 7 positions match TRBD2. V shed 2 bases, J shed 6 bases, and the junction held 10 bases outside the gene matches. The germline V gene encodes CDR1 KGHSH and CDR2 LQKENI. This CDR3 comprises 15 residues.

V and J are TRBV19 and TRBJ2-1; perhaps D is TRBD1 or TRBD2 (6 bases each). Germline V CDR1 and CDR2: LNHDA, SQIVND (reference sequence). The CDR3 extends over 14 amino acids. Trimming took 9 bases from V and 4 from J, leaving 16 bases between them. The CDR3 spells CASNRGLAYNEQFF. CDR3 DNA sequence: TGTGCCAGCAATCGGGGGCTAGCATACAATGAGCAGTTCTTC.

V gene TRBV30 combines with J gene TRBJ2-5; D remains ambiguous. Trimming removed 0 bases at V and 0 bases at J, with 8 bases between. The CDR3 extends over 14 amino acids. Per the germline V gene, CDR1 is GTSNPN and CDR2 is SVGIG (reference sequence). The CDR3 is CAWSVMGDQETQYF. DNA for the CDR3: TGTGCCTGGAGTGTCATGGGCGACCAAGAGACCCAGTACTTC.

The chain uses TRBV6-1 and TRBJ2-3; TRBD2 matches at 8 bases. The CDR3 covers 14 residues. J lost 4 bases, V lost 4 bases, and 4 bases had no gene match. The germline V gene has CDR1 MNHNS and CDR2 SASEGT. In DNA form, the CDR3 reads TGTGCCAGCAGTGTACCGGGACTAGCAGATACGCAGTATTTT. Residues: CASSVPGLADTQYF.

This clone has a single count. The genes are TRBV19 and TRBJ1-4, with D uncertain. Germline CDR1 and CDR2: LNHDA and SQIVND (reference sequence). The ends were cut back, 2 bases at V and 2 bases at J, with 6 bases in the middle. The CDR3 is 14 residues long. For the CDR3, the DNA is TGTGCCAGTAGTATACAGCCGACTAATGAAAAACTGTTTTTT. As protein: CASSIQPTNEKLFF.

V is TRBV5-4 and J is TRBJ2-7, with a weak D call TRBD1 (6 bases). CDR1 is SGHNT, CDR2 YYREEE, per germline (reference sequence). The CDR3 covers 16 residues. V was cut by 1 base and J by 3 bases, with 17 bases left in between. In nucleotides, the CDR3 is TGTGCCAGCAGCTTGCCCCCGACAGGTAGAGGCTACGAGCAGTACTTC. It encodes CASSLPPTGRGYEQYF.

The gene calls are TRBV10-2 and TRBJ2-7; D ambiguous. Germline V gene data show CDR1 as WSHSY and CDR2 as SAAADI. The V and J ends lost 1 base and 2 bases respectively, with 12 bases between them. The CDR3 is made up of 15 amino acids. The CDR3 coding sequence is TGCGCCAGCAGTGAGTTCAAGGACGGAGCCTACGAGCAGTACTTC. Its translation: CASSEFKDGAYEQYF.

The V call is TRBV29-1, the J call TRBJ1-1; D is possibly TRBD1 (6 bases). Germline V gene sequence: CDR1 SQVTM, CDR2 ANQGSEA. There are 12 residues in the CDR3. Trimming removed 7 bases at V and 10 bases at J, with 19 bases between. CDR3 nucleotides: TGCAGCGCCGGGGGGGCGGACAGTGGAGCTTTCTTT. It is translated as CSAGGADSGAFF.

This chain connects TRBV7-2 to TRBJ1-1; D gene uncertain. Trimming took 5 bases from V and 1 from J, leaving 11 bases between them. Germline CDR1 reads SGHTA; CDR2 reads FQGNSA. The CDR3 is 14 amino acids. In DNA, the CDR3 is TGTGCCAGCAGCGTAGGACCGAGGAACACTGAAGCTTTCTTT. It encodes CASSVGPRNTEAFF.

This clone was picked up one time. This chain uses TRBV6-5 with TRBJ2-7, with 9 bases matching TRBD1. V lost 0 bases, J lost 7 bases, and 7 bases stayed unmatched. CDR1 is MNHEY, CDR2 SVGAGI, per germline. The CDR3 spans 15 residues. Here the CDR3 reads CASSYSGQGLWEQYF. The CDR3 DNA sequence: TGTGCCAGCAGTTACTCGGGACAGGGTCTGTGGGAGCAGTACTTC.

The chain carries TRBV28 and TRBJ1-5; 9 nucleotides line up with TRBD1. After removal of 2 bases from V and 2 bases from J, the junction contained 1 base not matched to a gene. This CDR3 is 15 amino acids long. Looked up from germline, CDR1 is MDHEN and CDR2 is SYDVKM. This CDR3 is CASSLRTGGNQPQHF. The CDR3 nucleotides read TGTGCCAGCAGTTTAAGGACAGGGGGCAATCAGCCCCAGCATTTT. The variable domain in full, completed from reference TRBV28 and TRBJ1-5, reads DVKVTQSSRYLVKRTGEKVFLECVQDMDHENMFWYRQDPGLGLRLIYFSYDVKMKEKGDIPEGYSVSREKKERFSLILESASTNQTSMYLCASSLRTGGNQPQHFGDGTRLSIL.

The chain employs TRBV5-4 and TRBJ2-5, with a possible D match to TRBD2 (5 bases). The CDR3 length is 16 residues. The V gene lost 2 bases and the J gene lost 4 bases, with 18 bases spanning the gap. The germline V gene encodes CDR1 SGHNT and CDR2 YYREEE (reference sequence). CDR3 sequence (DNA): TGTGCCAGCAGCTTCGGGCTAGCTGGGGTCGGAGAGACCCAGTACTTC. Its translation is CASSFGLAGVGETQYF.

In this sample, this clone turned up once. The V gene is TRBV11-2, the J gene TRBJ2-1; 12 nucleotides agree with TRBD2. Looked up from germline, CDR1 is SGHAT and CDR2 is FQNNGV. V gave up 3 bases and J gave up 1 base; unmatched junction bases: 4. There are 17 residues in the CDR3. This chain's CDR3 is CASSLSSGRVSYNEQFF. Written as DNA, the CDR3 is TGTGCCAGCAGCTTGTCTAGCGGGAGGGTTTCCTACAATGAGCAGTTCTTC. Full variable domain (outside the CDR3, taken from reference TRBV11-2 and TRBJ2-1): EAGVAQSPRYKIIEKRQSVAFWCNPISGHATLYWYQQILGQGPKLLIQFQNNGVVDDSQLPKDRFSAERLKGVDSTLKIQPAKLEDSAVYLCASSLSSGRVSYNEQFFGPGTRLTVL.

J is TRBJ2-1 and V is TRBV7-6; 7 bases match TRBD2. Germline CDR1 SGHVS, CDR2 FNYEAQ. V was clipped by 2 bases and J by 3 bases; unmatched bases: 7. This CDR3 comprises 16 residues. DNA for the CDR3: TGTGCCAGCAGCTTAAAGGCGGGAGCTAACTACAATGAGCAGTTCTTC. Encoded protein: CASSLKAGANYNEQFF.

The chain is built from TRBV6-6 and TRBJ1-5, with D possibly being TRBD1 (6 bases). CDR1 is MNHNY and CDR2 is SVGAGI in the germline V gene (reference sequence). Trimming removed 4 bases from V and 6 bases from J, with 16 bases in between. This CDR3 comprises 15 residues. The CDR3 region has the DNA TGTGCCAGCAGTTGGCGACCCGAAGGGGGTCAGCCCCAGCATTTT. Its protein is CASSWRPEGGQPQHF.

The rearrangement uses TRBV2 and TRBJ1-1; D not resolved. CDR3 length: 14 amino acids. Germline V gene lookup returns CDR1 SNHLY and CDR2 FYNNEI. V lost 2 bases to trimming and J lost 3 bases, with 10 bases between them. Here the CDR3 DNA reads TGTGCCAGCAGTGAAAAGGGAACCTACACTGAAGCTTTCTTT. Amino acid sequence: CASSEKGTYTEAFF. The full variable domain, rest sourced from reference TRBV2 and TRBJ1-1, is EPEVTQTPSHQVTQMGQEVILRCVPISNHLYFYWYRQILGQKVEFLVSFYNNEISEKSEIFDDQFSVERPDGSNFTLKIRSTKLEDSAMYFCASSEKGTYTEAFFGQGTRLTVV.

The rearrangement joins TRBV7-9 to TRBJ2-1; no clear D. Germline CDR1 is SEHNR and CDR2 is FQNEAQ (reference sequence). The CDR3 has 13 amino acids. Trimming stripped 1 base from V and 4 bases from J, with 5 bases between. The CDR3 nucleotides are TGTGCCAGCAGCTTAGTTGGATACAATGAGCAGTTCTTC. It specifies CASSLVGYNEQFF.

In its sample, this clone was seen once. The chain recombines TRBV5-8 with TRBJ1-5; no clear D. Germline V gene data show CDR1 as SGHTS and CDR2 as YDEGEE. V was cut by 0 bases and J by 7 bases, with 5 bases left in between. The CDR3 runs 12 residues. The CDR3, as DNA: TGTGCCAGCAGCTTGGTTTGGCAGCCCCAGCATTTT. Its protein product is CASSLVWQPQHF. Together with reference TRBV5-8 and TRBJ1-5, the CDR3 gives the full variable domain: EAGVTQSPTHLIKTRGQQATLRCSPISGHTSVYWYQQALGLGLQFLLWYDEGEERNRGNFPPRFSGRQFPNYSSELNVNALELEDSALYLCASSLVWQPQHFGDGTRLSIL.

This chain joins TRBV6-5 and TRBJ1-2, with no clear D. CDR1 is MNHEY and CDR2 is SVGAGI in the germline V gene. V was cut by 7 bases and J by 3 bases, with 15 bases left in between. The CDR3 has 14 amino acids. The chain's CDR3 is CASTKRYFDYGYTF. CDR3 sequence (DNA): TGTGCCAGCACTAAACGGTACTTCGACTATGGCTACACCTTC.

This clone has just a few counts. The chain has TRBV5-1 and TRBJ2-3, with D maybe TRBD2 (5 bases). Trimming shortened V by 6 bases and J by 0 bases, and 11 bases separated the two germline ends. The V gene's germline CDR1 is SGHRS and CDR2 YFSETQ. The CDR3 sequence is 14 residues long. CDR3 DNA: TGCGCCAGCAAACTGAGGGTTAGCACAGATACGCAGTATTTT. This sequence encodes CASKLRVSTDTQYF.

The rearrangement joins TRBV6-1 to TRBJ2-1; D is unclear. The CDR3 totals 13 residues. Trimming took off 3 bases at V and 7 bases at J, with 10 bases between the two ends. Germline V gene data show CDR1 as MNHNS and CDR2 as SASEGT. The DNA of the CDR3 is TGTGCCAGCAGTGACCCTCTAGTAAATGAGCAGTTCTTC. This translates into CASSDPLVNEQFF.

The genes are TRBV30 and TRBJ1-1, with a possible D match to TRBD1 (6 bases). This CDR3 is 13 amino acids long. Germline CDR1 GTSNPN, CDR2 SVGIG (reference sequence). V dropped 2 bases and J dropped 1 base, with 8 bases sitting between them. The CDR3 nucleotides are TGTGCCTGGAGTTCCAGGGGGAACACTGAAGCTTTCTTT. Its protein is CAWSSRGNTEAFF.

The chain is built from TRBV7-9 and TRBJ2-7, with D maybe TRBD2 (5 bases). Germline V gives CDR1 SEHNR, CDR2 FQNEAQ (reference sequence). V lost 5 bases and J 5 bases, leaving 19 bases between the germline ends. The CDR3 is made up of 15 amino acids. CDR3 protein: CASSTGYHSGNEQYF. The CDR3 DNA is TGTGCCAGCAGCACGGGGTACCACTCTGGGAACGAGCAGTACTTC.

The V and J genes are TRBV11-2 and TRBJ2-2; D is uncertain. The CDR3 length is 16 residues. Trimming stripped 0 bases from V and 0 bases from J, with 8 bases between. Germline CDR1 and CDR2: SGHAT and FQNNGV. The CDR3 protein is CASSLEQISNTGELFF. CDR3 sequence (DNA): TGTGCCAGCAGCTTAGAACAGATTTCGAACACCGGGGAGCTGTTTTTT.

The chain is built from TRBV28 and TRBJ1-5, with D unresolved. Germline CDR1 and CDR2: MDHEN and SYDVKM. Between the trimmed V and J ends, which lost 10 bases and 2 bases, there was a span of 15 bases. This CDR3 has 14 amino acids. CDR3 region: CATYSLGRNQPQHF. CDR3 bases: TGTGCCACTTATTCACTCGGGCGCAATCAGCCCCAGCATTTT.

Only one count was recorded for this clone. V gene TRBV19 combines with J gene TRBJ2-1; D might be TRBD1 or TRBD2, each matching 5 bases. Looked up from germline, CDR1 is LNHDA and CDR2 is SQIVND (reference sequence). The V gene lost 7 bases and the J gene lost 3 bases, with 10 bases spanning the gap. CDR3 size: 13 residues. The DNA for the CDR3 is TGTGCCAGTACCGGGGCCAACTACAATGAGCAGTTCTTC. Protein: CASTGANYNEQFF. The full variable domain, its missing parts supplied by reference TRBV19 and TRBJ2-1, is DGGITQSPKYLFRKEGQNVTLSCEQNLNHDAMYWYRQDPGQGLRLIYYSQIVNDFQKGDIAEGYSVSREKKESFPLTVTSAQKNPTAFYLCASTGANYNEQFFGPGTRLTVL.

The rearrangement links TRBV7-2 to TRBJ2-2, with TRBD2 matching over 9 bases. This CDR3 comprises 17 residues. The germline V gene encodes CDR1 SGHTA and CDR2 FQGNSA. V shed 5 bases, J shed 3 bases, and the junction held 10 bases outside the gene matches. The CDR3 sequence is CASSTLLAGSYTGELFF. The CDR3 DNA reads as TGTGCCAGCAGCACGCTACTAGCGGGCTCGTACACCGGGGAGCTGTTTTTT.

The chain joins TRBV9 to TRBJ2-7; D is undetermined. With 0 bases removed from V and 2 bases from J, the gap between germline ends came to 12 bases. The CDR3 sequence is 15 residues long. CDR1 and CDR2 (germline): SGDLS, YYNGEE. CDR3 loop: CASSVGVSSPYEQYF. As DNA, the CDR3 is TGTGCCAGCAGCGTAGGGGTTAGCTCACCCTACGAGCAGTACTTC.

The CDR3 is CASSFSGGTDTQYF. The CDR3 DNA reads TGTGCCAGCAGCTTCTCTGGGGGGACAGATACGCAGTATTTT. This chain joins TRBV11-3 and TRBJ2-3; the D gene is possibly TRBD2 (6 bases). The germline gives CDR1 SGHNT, CDR2 YENEEA. The V gene lost 3 bases and the J gene lost 3 bases, with 10 bases spanning the gap. The CDR3 loop spans 14 amino acids.

This clone occurred a few times. J is TRBJ2-4 and V is TRBV6-6; D is uncertain. The germline gives CDR1 MNHNY, CDR2 SVGAGI (reference sequence). The CDR3 contains 13 residues. The germline V and J ends were trimmed by 2 bases and 4 bases, with 6 bases remaining between them. DNA for the CDR3: TGTGCCAGCAGTTACGCAGGAAAAAACATTCAGTACTTC. Amino acids: CASSYAGKNIQYF.